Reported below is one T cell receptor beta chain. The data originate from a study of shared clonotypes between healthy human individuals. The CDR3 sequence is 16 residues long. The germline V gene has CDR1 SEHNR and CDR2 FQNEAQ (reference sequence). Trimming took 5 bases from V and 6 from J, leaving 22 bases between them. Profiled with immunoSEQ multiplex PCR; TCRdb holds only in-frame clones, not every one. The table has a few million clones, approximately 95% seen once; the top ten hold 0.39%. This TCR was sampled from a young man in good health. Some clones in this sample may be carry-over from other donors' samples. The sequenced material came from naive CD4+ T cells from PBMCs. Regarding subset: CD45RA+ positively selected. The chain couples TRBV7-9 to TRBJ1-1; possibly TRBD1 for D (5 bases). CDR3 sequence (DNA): TGTGCCAGCAGCCTTAGTATACCGGGGGAGACCCCTGAAGCTTTCTTT. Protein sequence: CASSLSIPGETPEAFF.